Below, one T cell receptor (beta chain) is given with its context. This sample is part of a study of control samples from healthy donors and cancer patients. Data came from immunoSEQ multiplex PCR; TCRdb stores just in-frame clones and leaves some out. The sample carries some 74,000 clones, over 75% recorded once. V lost 3 bases to trimming and J lost 4 bases, with 13 bases between them. This CDR3 region has 14 residues. Germline V gene lookup returns CDR1 GTSNPN and CDR2 SVGIG (reference sequence). Material: blood. The chain employs TRBV30 and TRBJ2-1; D unresolved. The TCR comes from a woman between 50 and 59 years old in good health. In DNA form, the CDR3 reads TGTGCCTGGAGGGCGACGGAAAGGTACAATGAGCAGTTCTTC. Translated: CAWRATERYNEQFF.